Below, 7 T cell receptor beta chains from the same sample are listed, as sequenced in a study of T cell responses to AZD1222 COVID-19 vaccine (dated by TCRdb to 2020 to 2023). Library preparation was by the immunoSEQ multiplex PCR assay. Here the immuneACCESS table is served through TCRdb, limited to in-frame sequences with V and J called. Missing clones are a known gap in these copies; in checked studies unresolved V genes cover under half, and the rest lacks a known reason. Within this sample are roughly 200,000 clones, with around 88% of them counted one time only. In total, the top ten clones hold around 7.9% of the sample. Explained via the paper, the time point label denotes: baseline before first vaccination. Here the sequenced sample was peripheral blood, taken on day 0 of AZD1222 vaccination. These receptors all stem from an adult in good health.

This chain connects TRBV12-5 to TRBJ1-2; 7 bases align to TRBD1. Germline-derived CDR1 and CDR2 are LGHNT and FRNRAP. There are 11 residues in the CDR3. V lost 6 bases and J lost 10; bases outside the gene matches: 5. CDR3 amino acids: CASGRDSYYTF. The CDR3 DNA reads as TGTGCTAGTGGCCGGGACAGCTACTACACCTTC.

V is TRBV9 and J is TRBJ1-2, with 8 bases identical to TRBD1. CDR1 SGDLS and CDR2 YYNGEE come from the germline V gene. V was pared by 6 bases and J by 8 bases, with 9 bases of the junction left unmatched. The length of the CDR3 is 13 residues. The CDR3 bases are TGTGCCAGCACCCAAACGACAGGGGAAGGCTACACCTTC. The encoded protein is CASTQTTGEGYTF.

This clone has only a few counts. The chain links TRBV6-5 to TRBJ1-1, with D unclear. This CDR3 comprises 12 residues. CDR1 MNHEY and CDR2 SVGAGI come from the germline V gene. V lost 5 bases to trimming and J lost 11 bases, with 15 bases between them. CDR3 residues: CASSRQGPSAFF. In DNA form, the CDR3 reads TGTGCCAGCAGTCGACAAGGTCCATCGGCTTTCTTT.

The chain couples TRBV5-1 to TRBJ1-2; 9 positions agree with TRBD1. Germline assignment: CDR1 SGHRS and CDR2 YFSETQ. CDR3 size: 14 residues. Germline trimming cut 3 bases from V and 6 bases from J; bases unmatched to any gene: 6. CDR3 nucleotides: TGCGCCAGCAGCTCGGAAAGGACAGGGGATGGCTACACCTTC. Protein sequence: CASSSERTGDGYTF.

The chain carries TRBV7-2 and TRBJ1-2, with D uncertain. The germline V gene has CDR1 SGHTA and CDR2 FQGNSA. The V gene lost 5 bases and the J gene lost 8 bases, with 15 bases spanning the gap. The CDR3 is made up of 13 amino acids. CDR3 sequence: CASSLREAGGYTF. The CDR3 DNA follows: TGTGCCAGCAGCCTCCGGGAGGCCGGCGGCTACACCTTC.

The table lists this clone with a count of one. The V call is TRBV2, the J call TRBJ2-2, with D possibly being TRBD2 (7 bases). Trimming took off 1 base at V and 7 bases at J, with 13 bases between the two ends. Germline V lookup: CDR1 SNHLY, CDR2 FYNNEI. The CDR3 contains 15 residues. The CDR3 coding sequence is TGTGCCAGCAGTGAAGAGGGGGGGCATAACGGGGAGCTGTTTTTT. Residues: CASSEEGGHNGELFF.

The chain combines TRBV7-9 with TRBJ1-2; 8 nucleotides match TRBD1. The CDR3 runs to 15 residues. Germline V gives CDR1 SEHNR, CDR2 FQNEAQ (reference sequence). Trimming took 2 bases from V and 3 from J; bases not matched to a gene: 5. CDR3 protein: CASSLRTGRHYGYTF. The CDR3 DNA reads as TGTGCCAGCAGCTTACGGACAGGGCGCCACTATGGCTACACCTTC.